One sample yielded the 32 T cell receptor beta chains listed below, sequenced in a study of post-analysis software for immune sequencing data. Included in the TCR beta cDNA libraries were unique molecular identifiers. TCRdb analysed the PCR reads with MiXCR anew, one entry per CDR3 protein. The top ten hold approximately 11% of the sample, which has hundreds of thousands of distinct CDR3 sequences, around 64% seen once. Their antigen targets remain unknown. The study's findings and limits: Five TRBV segments appeared more often in patients than in controls, and TRBV5-6, TRBV5-1 and TRBV20-1 were among these.

The sequencing input was blood. The receptors were sampled from a girl aged 2-10 years with multiple sclerosis.

The chain uses TRBV12-3 or TRBV12-4 and TRBJ2-5, with 9 bases matching TRBD2. The ends lost 5 bases at V and 4 bases at J; junction bases unmatched: 14. This CDR3 has 17 residues. CDR3 residues: CASSLSPGREGLETQYF. In DNA, the CDR3 is TGTGCCAGCAGTCTGTCCCCGGGGCGGGAGGGCCTAGAGACCCAGTACTTC.

In DNA, the CDR3 is TGTGCCATCAGTGAAATGGCCTACGAGCAGTACTTC. Residues: CAISEMAYEQYF. This chain uses TRBV10-3 with TRBJ2-7; D is ambiguous. In germline, CDR1 is ENHRY, CDR2 SYGVKD. The V end lost 3 bases, the J end lost 2 bases, and 5 bases lay between the germline ends. The CDR3 extends over 12 amino acids.

The V call is TRBV20-1, the J call TRBJ2-5; TRBD1 matches at 9 bases. Germline CDR1 and CDR2: DFQATT and SNEGSKA (reference sequence). The CDR3 covers 14 residues. J gave up 5 bases and V 0 bases, and 4 bases lay outside the gene matches. The CDR3 DNA reads as TGCAGTGCTAGAGATACAGGGGGCGCGGAGACCCAGTACTTC. Residues: CSARDTGGAETQYF.

The V gene is TRBV12-3 or TRBV12-4, the J gene TRBJ2-7; possibly TRBD1 for D (5 bases). The CDR3 is made up of 16 amino acids. The ends were cut back, 3 bases at V and 10 bases at J, with 25 bases in the middle. Here the CDR3 reads CASSFQTDLTTVTQYF. In DNA form, the CDR3 reads TGTGCCAGCAGTTTTCAGACAGACCTCACCACAGTCACTCAGTACTTC.

This clonotype appeared a single time. The V call is TRBV2, the J call TRBJ2-5; TRBD2 aligns across 14 bases. CDR3 size: 18 residues. Per germline, CDR1 SNHLY and CDR2 FYNNEI. The ends lost 7 bases at V and 5 bases at J; junction bases unmatched: 15. The CDR3: CASTLIRPRLAGGETQYF. The CDR3 DNA is TGTGCCAGCACCCTGATCAGGCCAAGACTAGCGGGGGGGGAGACCCAGTACTTC.

This clonotype occurred a few times. The rearrangement uses TRBV10-3 and TRBJ2-3, with TRBD2 matching over 14 bases. Unmatched junction bases numbered 11, after V lost 6 bases and J lost 0 bases. The CDR3 has 19 amino acids. The germline V gene has CDR1 ENHRY and CDR2 SYGVKD. CDR3 in amino acids: CAIRASGTSGSSSTDTQYF. As DNA, the CDR3 is TGTGCCATCAGGGCTTCCGGGACTAGCGGGAGTAGTAGCACAGATACGCAGTATTTT.

Regarding this clonotype: The junction does not match germline at one end; this may be a read error. This rearrangement joins TRBV5-1 to TRBJ2-5; 13 nucleotides agree with TRBD2. CDR1 and CDR2 (germline): SGHRS, YFSETQ. This CDR3 spans 17 amino acids. This CDR3 is CTSSLGLAGAHQETQYF. The CDR3 DNA reads TGCACCAGCAGTTTAGGACTAGCGGGGGCTCACCAAGAGACCCAGTACTTC.

The chain joins TRBV3-1 to TRBJ2-4; D ambiguous. Trimming cost V 5 bases and J 4 bases, with 9 bases left between them. CDR1 LGHDT and CDR2 YNNKEL come from the germline V gene (reference sequence). This CDR3 has 13 residues. The CDR3 DNA reads as TGTGCCAGCAGCTACGGTAGGAAAAACATTCAGTACTTC. Its protein product is CASSYGRKNIQYF.

The chain links TRBV15 to TRBJ2-1; 15 positions agree with TRBD2. Germline CDR1 is LNHNV and CDR2 is YYDKDF (reference sequence). CDR3 size: 15 residues. The V gene end was trimmed by 1 base and the J gene end by 15 bases; junction bases not matched to a gene: 7. CDR3: CATSRGAGTSGRRFF. Here the CDR3 DNA reads TGTGCCACCAGCAGAGGAGCCGGGACTAGCGGGAGGCGGTTCTTC.

This chain links TRBV20-1 with TRBJ2-5, with no clear D. The CDR3 sequence is 13 residues long. V was trimmed by 6 bases and J by 4 bases, leaving 15 bases between them. CDR1 and CDR2 (germline): DFQATT, SNEGSKA (reference sequence). CDR3 in DNA: TGCAGTGCCGATCCACTAAATCCAGAGACCCAGTACTTC. This gives the protein CSADPLNPETQYF.

The chain carries TRBV5-5 and TRBJ2-7, with TRBD2 identical over 10 bases. This CDR3 is built from 16 residues. With V trimmed by 0 bases and J by 5 bases, 8 bases remained unmatched. Germline V lookup: CDR1 SGHKS, CDR2 YYEKEE (reference sequence). The CDR3 nucleotides are TGTGCCAGCAGCTTGGGGGTGTGGCTAGCGGGAGACGAGCAGTACTTC. Protein product: CASSLGVWLAGDEQYF.

This clonotype was counted between two and nine times. The chain carries TRBV2 and TRBJ1-2; possibly TRBD1 for D (6 bases). Trimming cost V 6 bases and J 0 bases, with 14 bases left between them. This CDR3 is 15 amino acids long. The germline gives CDR1 SNHLY, CDR2 FYNNEI. The CDR3 region is CASRAGALANYGYTF. CDR3 nucleotide sequence: TGTGCCAGCAGGGCAGGGGCGTTAGCTAACTATGGCTACACCTTC.

The V and J genes are TRBV29-1 and TRBJ2-7; no clear D gene. The CDR3 sequence is 13 residues long. Trimming took 3 bases from V and 4 from J, leaving 13 bases between them. Per germline, CDR1 SQVTM and CDR2 ANQGSEA. CDR3 sequence: CSVETVLLYEQYF. The CDR3 DNA sequence: TGCAGCGTTGAGACTGTCTTACTTTACGAGCAGTACTTC.

The rearrangement joins TRBV5-7 to TRBJ2-1; no clear D gene. TRBV5-7 is an open reading frame, and its role is uncertain. This CDR3 has 11 residues. V was pared by 6 bases and J by 7 bases, with 8 bases between. CDR3 sequence: CASMNVNEQFF. In nucleotides, the CDR3 is TGTGCCAGCATGAATGTGAATGAGCAGTTCTTC.

The chain couples TRBV12-3 or TRBV12-4 to TRBJ2-3, with D possibly matching TRBD2 (5 bases). CDR3 size: 16 residues. The germline V and J ends were trimmed by 5 bases and 0 bases, with 15 bases remaining between them. CDR3 coding DNA: TGTGCCAGCAGTGCCAGTTGGGAGTCTAGCACAGATACGCAGTATTTT. Protein: CASSASWESSTDTQYF.

V usage is TRBV11-2 and J usage is TRBJ2-5, with D perhaps matching TRBD2 (6 bases). The V end lost 3 bases, the J end lost 2 bases, and 13 bases lay between the germline ends. There are 15 residues in the CDR3. In germline, CDR1 is SGHAT, CDR2 FQNNGV. The CDR3, as DNA: TGTGCCAGCAGCTTCCTTGTAGGAGGGCAAGAGACCCAGTACTTC. Its protein is CASSFLVGGQETQYF.

This chain uses TRBV9 with TRBJ1-2; maybe TRBD1 (5 bases). Germline V gene data show CDR1 as SGDLS and CDR2 as YYNGEE. The CDR3 is 18 residues long. Trimming took off 0 bases at V and 1 base at J, with 19 bases between the two ends. The CDR3 is CASSVDLSGLVGNYGYTF. The CDR3, as DNA: TGTGCCAGCAGCGTAGATCTATCAGGGCTCGTTGGTAACTATGGCTACACCTTC.

This clonotype was counted a few times. This chain joins TRBV5-5 and TRBJ2-7, with TRBD1 as a possible D gene (7 bases). CDR3 length equals 15 residues. Germline lookup yields CDR1 SGHKS and CDR2 YYEKEE (reference sequence). Trimming took off 0 bases at V and 2 bases at J, with 12 bases between the two ends. DNA of the CDR3: TGTGCCAGCAGCTTGGAGCAGGGGGGAACCTACGAGCAGTACTTC. Translating gives CASSLEQGGTYEQYF.

In this sample, this clonotype turned up a few times. V is TRBV5-6 and J is TRBJ2-3, with D hard to call. The CDR3 spans 13 residues. Germline V CDR1 and CDR2: SGHDT, YYEEEE. V was clipped by 4 bases and J by 10 bases, with 16 bases between them. The CDR3 loop reads CASSTGQVVAQYF. The CDR3 DNA reads TGTGCCAGCAGCACCGGGCAGGTAGTGGCGCAGTATTTT.

The rearrangement uses TRBV12-3 or TRBV12-4 and TRBJ1-1; 9 bases agree with TRBD1. V shed 5 bases, J shed 0 bases, and the junction held 4 bases outside the gene matches. The CDR3 sequence is 15 residues long. CDR3 amino acids: CASSPGTGLNTEAFF. The CDR3 DNA reads as TGTGCCAGCAGTCCCGGGACAGGGTTGAACACTGAAGCTTTCTTT.

The gene calls are TRBV7-9 and TRBJ2-5; D unresolved. The CDR3 spans 13 residues. Germline lookup yields CDR1 SEHNR and CDR2 FQNEAQ (reference sequence). The ends were cut back, 6 bases at V and 1 base at J, with 9 bases in the middle. The CDR3 loop reads CASRRNTQETQYF. The CDR3 nucleotides are TGTGCCAGCAGGAGGAACACCCAAGAGACCCAGTACTTC.

This clonotype was detected a few times. The gene calls are TRBV4-1 and TRBJ2-7, with D maybe TRBD1 (6 bases). The V and J ends lost 1 base and 3 bases respectively, with 10 bases between them. Germline assignment: CDR1 MGHRA and CDR2 YSYEKL. The length of the CDR3 is 14 residues. The CDR3, as DNA: TGCGCCAGCAGCCAAGTACAGGGAGACTACGAGCAGTACTTC. The encoded protein is CASSQVQGDYEQYF.

The genes are TRBV10-3 and TRBJ2-3, with D uncertain. V shed 2 bases and J shed 5 bases, with 5 bases lying between them. CDR1 and CDR2 (germline): ENHRY, SYGVKD. The CDR3 totals 12 residues. CDR3 in amino acids: CAISEIGDTQYF. DNA of the CDR3: TGTGCCATCAGTGAGATAGGAGATACGCAGTATTTT.

This clonotype came up a few times. V usage is TRBV12-3 or TRBV12-4 and J usage is TRBJ1-1; a weak D match, TRBD1 (5 bases). V shed 6 bases and J shed 6 bases, with 8 bases lying between them. The CDR3 extends over 11 amino acids. Written as DNA, the CDR3 is TGTGCCAGCAGGCTGACAGCTGAAGCTTTCTTT. Its protein product is CASRLTAEAFF.

V is TRBV4-1 and J is TRBJ2-2, with 9 positions matching TRBD1. This CDR3 is built from 15 residues. Unmatched junction bases numbered 4, after V lost 5 bases and J lost 3 bases. The germline CDR1 and CDR2 sequences are MGHRA and YSYEKL. CDR3 sequence reads: CASSARDRDTGELFF. CDR3 DNA sequence: TGCGCCAGCAGCGCCCGGGACAGGGACACCGGGGAGCTGTTTTTT.

This rearrangement joins TRBV20-1 to TRBJ2-7, with 7 bases lining up with TRBD1. V lost 2 bases and J lost 0; bases outside the gene matches: 10. The CDR3 covers 16 residues. The germline V gene has CDR1 DFQATT and CDR2 SNEGSKA (reference sequence). The CDR3 region has the DNA TGCAGTGCTAGATATACTCAACAGGGGAGCTCCTACGAGCAGTACTTC. Protein sequence: CSARYTQQGSSYEQYF.

This chain connects TRBV27 to TRBJ2-7; D is undetermined. Trimming pared 2 bases from V and 1 base from J, leaving 12 bases between. Germline V gives CDR1 MNHEY, CDR2 SMNVEV (reference sequence). The CDR3 extends over 15 amino acids. The CDR3 here is CASSLSGENSYEQYF. CDR3 nucleotides: TGTGCCAGCAGTTTAAGTGGGGAAAATTCCTACGAGCAGTACTTC.

The chain uses TRBV14 and TRBJ1-4, with 7 nucleotides matching TRBD1. V was pared by 4 bases and J by 8 bases, with 7 bases of the junction left unmatched. Germline-derived CDR1 and CDR2 are SGHDN and FVKESK. The CDR3 runs to 14 residues. The CDR3 sequence: CASSPRDSGEKLFF. CDR3 sequence (DNA): TGTGCCAGCAGCCCCCGGGACAGTGGAGAAAAACTGTTTTTT.

V is TRBV29-1 and J is TRBJ2-3; weak D call: TRBD2 (5 bases). The length of the CDR3 is 16 residues. V was pared by 0 bases and J by 1 base, with 14 bases between. Germline-derived CDR1 and CDR2 are SQVTM and ANQGSEA. The DNA of the CDR3 is TGCAGCGTTGAAGATACGCGGGCTGGAGGCACAGATACGCAGTATTTT. Translating gives CSVEDTRAGGTDTQYF.

J is TRBJ1-4 and V is TRBV6-2 or TRBV6-3; the D is unclear. The CDR3 sequence is 16 residues long. The ends were cut back, 4 bases at V and 7 bases at J, with 19 bases in the middle. Germline V lookup: CDR1 MNHEY, CDR2 SVGEGT. CDR3 sequence reads: CASSSITSSRGEKLFF. The CDR3 DNA is TGTGCCAGCAGTTCCATCACGTCGTCACGTGGTGAAAAACTGTTTTTT.

This clonotype showed up just once. The rearrangement links TRBV28 to TRBJ2-5; maybe TRBD2 (7 bases). Germline CDR1 and CDR2: MDHEN and SYDVKM. Trimming removed 5 bases from V and 1 base from J, with 23 bases in between. The CDR3 runs to 18 residues. CDR3: CASSQSHSAGAIQETQYF. DNA for the CDR3: TGTGCCAGCAGTCAGAGTCATTCGGCGGGGGCTATCCAAGAGACCCAGTACTTC.

The chain joins TRBV5-6 to TRBJ1-1; possibly TRBD1 for D (6 bases). Trimming took 5 bases from V and 6 from J, leaving 17 bases between them. CDR1 is SGHDT, CDR2 YYEEEE, per germline. The CDR3 extends over 14 amino acids. This CDR3 reads CASRSLLGAPEAFF. The CDR3 DNA reads TGTGCCAGCAGGTCCCTTCTGGGGGCACCTGAAGCTTTCTTT.